A selection of T cell receptor beta chains follows, all from one sample in a study of T-cell reconstitution after alpha-beta-depleted transplantation in children. From the PCR reads, TCRdb called clonotypes with MiXCR, one entry per CDR3 protein. The sample yields approximately 980,000 distinct CDR3 sequences, under 30% seen once. Sequencing was performed on PBMCs, mostly from graft donor cells, taken 360 days after TCRalphabeta/CD19-depleted stem cell transplant. These receptors originate from a boy in the first two years of life who had a stem cell transplant for SCID, so the T cells may come from the graft donor. Both conserved end residues are part of each CDR3. The D gene is left open where the match is weak. A clone size is listed for some rows: how often the clone was seen (once, few, many), or a class if it is expanded.

v_gene	j_gene	d_gene	abundance	CDR3aa	CDR3nt
TRBV29-1	TRBJ2-7	-	-	CSVGQFAYEQYF	TGCAGCGTAGGACAGTTTGCCTACGAGCAGTACTTC
TRBV7-8	TRBJ2-7	-	-	CASSLGVQISYEQYF	TGTGCCAGCAGCTTAGGTGTTCAGATCTCCTACGAGCAGTACTTC
TRBV2	TRBJ2-3	-	-	CASSDQGRITDTQYF	TGTGCCAGCAGTGATCAAGGCAGAATCACAGATACGCAGTATTTT
TRBV6-5	TRBJ2-7	-	-	CASSYLLVNELYEQYF	TGTGCCAGCAGTTACCTCCTGGTAAATGAACTCTACGAGCAGTACTTC
TRBV18	TRBJ2-1	TRBD1	few	CASYEGAPYNEQFF	TGTGCCAGCTACGAGGGGGCGCCATACAATGAGCAGTTCTTC
TRBV7-8	TRBJ2-3	TRBD2	few	CASSPGLAGPDTDTQYF	TGTGCCAGCAGCCCGGGACTAGCGGGGCCTGACACAGATACGCAGTATTTT
TRBV7-2	TRBJ2-3	-	-	CASSLVVVVVADTQYF	TGTGCCAGCAGCTTAGTGGTAGTCGTGGTTGCAGATACGCAGTATTTT
TRBV10-3	TRBJ2-7	-	few	CAISVAGQYIYEQYF	TGTGCCATCAGTGTAGCTGGGCAGTACATCTACGAGCAGTACTTC
TRBV5-1	TRBJ2-7	-	-	CASRMGGPSYEQYF	TGCGCCAGCAGGATGGGGGGGCCCTCCTACGAGCAGTACTTC
TRBV28	TRBJ2-1	-	-	CASSLLEQDEQFF	TGTGCCAGCAGTCTCCTGGAACAGGATGAGCAGTTCTTC
TRBV4-1	TRBJ1-1	-	-	CASGSSTEAFF	TGCGCCAGCGGATCCAGCACTGAAGCTTTCTTT
TRBV2	TRBJ2-5	-	-	CASSVRWGGHQETQYF	TGTGCCAGCAGTGTTCGGTGGGGGGGCCACCAAGAGACCCAGTACTTC
TRBV7-8	TRBJ2-1	-	-	CASRGRSYNEQFF	TGTGCCAGCAGAGGGAGATCCTACAATGAGCAGTTCTTC
TRBV28	TRBJ2-2	-	-	CATITGANTGELFF	TGTGCCACCATCACAGGCGCTAACACCGGGGAGCTGTTTTTT
TRBV29-1	TRBJ2-7	-	-	CSVTNPVEQYF	TGCAGCGTTACCAACCCCGTCGAGCAGTACTTC
TRBV5-1	TRBJ1-3	-	few	CASSSTAGTTGNTIYF	TGCGCCAGCAGCTCCACCGCAGGGACAACTGGAAACACCATATATTTT
TRBV7-2	TRBJ2-2	-	few	CASSLVGGPRTGELFF	TGTGCCAGCAGCTTGGTTGGGGGGCCTAGAACCGGGGAGCTGTTTTTT
TRBV20-1	TRBJ1-6	TRBD1	-	CSAQDRINSPLHF	TGCAGTGCGCAGGACAGGATTAATTCACCCCTCCACTTT
TRBV7-6	TRBJ1-6	-	-	CASSSTDLSPLHF	TGTGCCAGCAGCTCGACGGACCTTTCACCCCTCCACTTT
TRBV7-8	TRBJ2-2	-	few	CASSFGARHGGGELFF	TGTGCCAGCAGCTTTGGGGCCCGCCACGGCGGCGGGGAGCTGTTTTTT
TRBV20-1	TRBJ2-3	-	few	CSASASTDTQYF	TGCAGTGCTAGTGCTAGCACAGATACGCAGTATTTT
TRBV7-2	TRBJ2-2	-	-	CASSHHRVKNTGELFF	TGTGCCAGCAGCCACCACAGGGTCAAGAACACCGGGGAGCTGTTTTTT
TRBV12-3/TRBV12-4	TRBJ2-3	-	-	CASSFSSDFSTDTQYF	TGTGCCAGCAGTTTTAGCTCGGACTTCTCCACAGATACGCAGTATTTT
TRBV6-2/TRBV6-3	TRBJ2-1	TRBD2	few	CASSPAQRGSNEQFF	TGTGCCAGCAGTCCCGCCCAGCGGGGAAGTAATGAACAGTTCTTC
TRBV12-3/TRBV12-4	TRBJ2-1	-	-	CASSFKVGSEQFF	TGTGCCAGCAGTTTTAAAGTGGGCAGTGAGCAGTTCTTC
TRBV29-1	TRBJ2-3	-	-	CSVEVGFTDTQYF	TGCAGCGTTGAAGTTGGGTTCACAGATACGCAGTATTTT
TRBV4-1	TRBJ2-1	TRBD2	-	CASSRHLMIAGGPWEQFF	TGCGCCAGCAGCCGTCACCTCATGATAGCGGGGGGGCCATGGGAGCAGTTCTTC
TRBV12-3/TRBV12-4	TRBJ2-2	TRBD2	few	CASSSGAQFVGELFF	TGTGCCAGCAGTAGCGGGGCCCAGTTTGTCGGGGAGCTGTTTTTT
TRBV6-5	TRBJ1-2	TRBD1	-	CASSYSRQGDGYTF	TGTGCCAGCAGTTACTCAAGACAGGGAGATGGCTACACCTTC
TRBV2	TRBJ2-1	TRBD1	-	CASTAGTGAYNEQFF	TGTGCCAGCACCGCCGGGACAGGGGCCTACAATGAGCAGTTCTTC
TRBV6-2/TRBV6-3	TRBJ2-5	-	-	CASSYETQYF	TGTGCCAGCAGTTACGAGACCCAGTACTTC
TRBV20-1	TRBJ1-5	TRBD1	many	CSARAPGQGYQPQHF	TGCAGTGCTAGGGCCCCGGGACAGGGGTATCAGCCCCAGCATTTT
TRBV12-3/TRBV12-4	TRBJ2-7	-	few	CASSASGLKTYEQYF	TGTGCCAGCAGTGCATCGGGACTCAAAACCTACGAGCAGTACTTC
TRBV12-3/TRBV12-4	TRBJ1-4	-	once	CASKGGRTNEKLFF	TGTGCCAGCAAGGGGGGGCGAACTAATGAAAAACTGTTTTTT
TRBV7-2	TRBJ1-4	-	-	CASSPGSWPGKLFF	TGTGCCAGCAGCCCCGGGTCTTGGCCCGGAAAACTGTTTTTT
TRBV7-8	TRBJ2-3	TRBD1	-	CASSWGQGTTDTQYF	TGTGCCAGCAGCTGGGGACAGGGGACCACAGATACGCAGTATTTT
TRBV5-1	TRBJ2-2	-	few	CASSYTDRFPYTGELFF	TGCGCCAGCAGTTATACCGACCGATTCCCCTACACCGGGGAGCTGTTTTTT
TRBV7-2	TRBJ2-3	-	many	CASSHLRLTDTQYF	TGTGCCAGCAGCCACCTCCGACTCACAGATACGCAGTATTTT
TRBV6-1	TRBJ2-3	-	-	CASSSNVPTDTQYF	TGTGCCAGCAGCTCTAACGTGCCTACAGATACGCAGTATTTT
TRBV5-1	TRBJ2-2	-	-	CASSSPPGRGNTGELFF	TGCGCCAGCAGCTCACCGCCGGGACGAGGGAACACCGGGGAGCTGTTTTTT
TRBV29-1	TRBJ2-5	TRBD1	-	CSTAGTGIAQYF	TGCAGCACCGCCGGGACAGGTATAGCCCAGTACTTC
TRBV27	TRBJ2-7	TRBD1	-	CASSLKGQGFYEQYF	TGTGCCAGCAGTTTAAAGGGACAGGGTTTCTACGAGCAGTACTTC
TRBV20-1	TRBJ2-3	-	-	CSARGAQGAGDTQYF	TGCAGTGCTAGAGGGGCACAGGGCGCGGGAGATACGCAGTATTTT
TRBV7-6	TRBJ2-2	TRBD2	-	CASSLVAGYGELFF	TGTGCCAGCAGCTTAGTAGCGGGCTACGGGGAGCTGTTTTTT
TRBV12-3/TRBV12-4	TRBJ2-3	-	-	CASSHPPGNPTSTDTQYF	TGTGCCAGCAGTCACCCGCCCGGGAACCCGACTAGCACAGATACGCAGTATTTT
TRBV4-1	TRBJ2-5	-	-	CASSRFSRGPQETQYF	TGCGCCAGCAGCCGTTTCTCCAGGGGACCCCAAGAGACCCAGTACTTC
TRBV12-3/TRBV12-4	TRBJ1-2	-	few	CASRPENKYGYTF	TGTGCCAGCAGGCCAGAAAATAAATATGGCTACACCTTC
TRBV5-1	TRBJ2-7	-	-	CASSRGSKTYEQYF	TGCGCCAGCAGCCGCGGCTCGAAAACCTACGAGCAGTACTTC
TRBV5-1	TRBJ2-5	TRBD2	-	CASSFAGVQETQYF	TGCGCCAGCAGCTTTGCGGGGGTACAAGAGACCCAGTACTTC
TRBV6-1	TRBJ1-2	TRBD1	-	CASSHPGQGHYGYTF	TGTGCCAGCAGTCATCCGGGACAGGGGCACTATGGCTACACCTTC
TRBV7-6	TRBJ1-1	-	few	CASSRSGGGTEAFF	TGTGCCAGCAGCAGGAGCGGGGGGGGGACTGAAGCTTTCTTT
TRBV4-1	TRBJ2-5	-	-	CASSQGGVGGLWETQYF	TGCGCCAGCAGCCAAGGCGGCGTCGGGGGCCTATGGGAGACCCAGTACTTC
TRBV7-6	TRBJ2-1	-	-	CASSLVRRSYNEQFF	TGTGCCAGCAGCTTAGTCAGGCGCTCCTACAATGAGCAGTTCTTC